This T cell receptor (beta chain) stems from a study of blood T cell repertoires in COVID-19. Study information: PBMCs, B-cell-depleted T cells, or T cells were the source of the cDNA or gDNA that made up the material.

In its sample, this clone was seen once. Trimming removed 5 bases at V and 3 bases at J, with 12 bases between. The germline CDR1 and CDR2 sequences are SGHDT and YYEEEE. The CDR3 spans 13 residues. Generated by immunoSEQ multiplex PCR, the TCRdb table keeps only in-frame clones and is missing some. This sample has roughly 250,000 clones, with about 90% found just once. The receptor was derived from a woman in her thirties or forties with acute or convalescent COVID-19. This chain links TRBV5-6 with TRBJ2-7; weak D call: TRBD2 (5 bases). Material for sequencing was peripheral blood. CDR3 coding DNA: TGTGCCAGCAGTACACGAGGGAGCTACGAGCAGTACGTC. This gives the protein CASSTRGSYEQYV.